This is a list of T cell receptor beta chains from one sample in a study of technical replicates of blood from several donors. Clones were read by immunoSEQ multiplex PCR, and TCRdb kept only the in-frame ones, dropping some. Here the sample spans some 80,000 clones, about 81% being singletons. Material: PBMCs. These receptors came from a human donor in good health. Some clones in this sample may be carry-over from other donors' samples. The CDR3 runs from the conserved cysteine through the conserved F or W. D genes are given only for firm matches. Rows may omit the clone size; those that give it use once, few, many or a size class.

>.|TRBV7-9|TRBD1|18|TRBJ1-5
TGTGCCAGCAGCTTAGGTAGTATTGGGACAGGGATGGTTCAGCCCCAGCATTTT
CASSLGSIGTGMVQPQHF
>.|TRBV9|TRBD2|15|TRBJ2-3
TGTGCCAGCAGCGTGAGCGGGAGGGGCGGTGATACGCAGTATTTT
CASSVSGRGGDTQYF
>few|TRBV4-2|.|15|TRBJ1-4
TGTGCCAGCACTCCCTCGGTACTGTGGAGAGAAAAACTGTTTTTT
CASTPSVLWREKLFF
>few|TRBV5-1|TRBD1|16|TRBJ1-1
TGCGCCAGCAGCCCAACCCGGACAGGGAGCGGGACTGAAGCTTTCTTT
CASSPTRTGSGTEAFF
>.|TRBV7-3|.|14|TRBJ1-1
TGTGCCAGCAGCTTAAGCGGGGCGGTTACTGAAGCTTTCTTT
CASSLSGAVTEAFF
>.|TRBV10-3|.|14|TRBJ1-5
TGTGCCATCAGTGTACAGGGCAGAGGCCAGCCCCAGCATTTT
CAISVQGRGQPQHF
>.|TRBV11-1|.|17|TRBJ1-1
TGTGCCAGCAGCACCAACAGGTGGCCGTTGCTGAACACTGAAGCTTTCTTT
CASSTNRWPLLNTEAFF
>few|TRBV4-3|.|14|TRBJ1-1
TGCGCCAGCAGCCAAGATTTCAGGGACACTGAAGCTTTCTTT
CASSQDFRDTEAFF
>.|TRBV7-2|.|13|TRBJ2-5
TGTGCCAGCAGCCCGGGAGTCCAAGAGACCCAGTACTTC
CASSPGVQETQYF
>.|TRBV7-9|.|14|TRBJ1-2
TGTGCCAGCAGCTTAGTACTAGGGAACTATGGCTACACCTTC
CASSLVLGNYGYTF
>.|TRBV5-1|TRBD1|14|TRBJ1-1
TGCGCCAGCAGCAGACAGGGAATGAACACTGAAGCTTTCTTT
CASSRQGMNTEAFF
>.|TRBV5-8|.|16|TRBJ2-7
TGTGCCAGCAGCTTAGCAGTCAGACAGCCTCCTGGGGAGCAGTACTTC
CASSLAVRQPPGEQYF
>.|TRBV10-3|TRBD1|14|TRBJ1-2
TGTGCCATCACGGGCGGGACAGGGGACTATGGCTACACCTTC
CAITGGTGDYGYTF
>.|TRBV27|.|13|TRBJ1-2
TGTGCCAGCAGTCCGGGGAAGCTCTATGGCTACACCTTC
CASSPGKLYGYTF
>once|TRBV27|TRBD1|13|TRBJ2-1
TGTGCCAGCAGTTTAGACAGGGCCAATGAGCAGTTCTTC
CASSLDRANEQFF
>.|TRBV14|TRBD2|17|TRBJ2-7
TGTGCCAGCAGCTCCTGGACTAGCGAGTTCGGGGACTACGAGCAGTACTTC
CASSSWTSEFGDYEQYF
>.|TRBV5-4|TRBD1|15|TRBJ1-1
TGTGCCAGCAGCTTGGTACAGGGGGTGGGAACTGAAGCTTTCTTT
CASSLVQGVGTEAFF
>.|TRBV10-3|TRBD1|14|TRBJ2-7
TGTGCATCCAACCTGGGACAGGGTTCCTACGAGCAGTACTTC
CASNLGQGSYEQYF
>.|TRBV7-2|.|18|TRBJ2-5
TGTGCCAGCAGCTTATATTCCCCCCCAGGGGCTAGCGGCGGGACCCAGTACTTC
CASSLYSPPGASGGTQYF
>.|TRBV5-6|TRBD2|18|TRBJ2-3
TGTGCCAGCAGCTTGGCCAGCCGGGTCTGGCGGGAGTGGGATACGCAGTATTTT
CASSLASRVWREWDTQYF
>.|TRBV7-7|TRBD1|15|TRBJ1-1
TGTGCCAGCAGCGCCATAGACAGGGGAGGGACTGAAGCTTTCTTT
CASSAIDRGGTEAFF
>once|TRBV7-8|.|12|TRBJ2-2
TGTGCCAGCAGCTTAGCTTACAGGGAGCTGTTTTTT
CASSLAYRELFF
>.|TRBV30|.|11|TRBJ1-1
TGTGCCTCCCTCCTGAACACTGAAGCTTTCTTT
CASLLNTEAFF
>.|TRBV15|TRBD2|15|TRBJ2-5
TGTGCCACCAGCCGGAATCTAGCGGGGGAAGAGACCCAGTACTTC
CATSRNLAGEETQYF
>.|TRBV5-6|.|16|TRBJ1-1
TGTGCCAGCAGCTTGTTGGAGCGGGGGTCGAACACTGAAGCTTTCTTT
CASSLLERGSNTEAFF
>.|TRBV7-8|.|15|TRBJ2-5
TGTGCCAGCAGCTTAGTGCGGACAGAACAAGAGACCCAGTACTTC
CASSLVRTEQETQYF
>.|TRBV6-1|TRBD1|15|TRBJ2-3
TGTGCCAGCAGTAGGACAGGGACTAGCACAGATACGCAGTATTTT
CASSRTGTSTDTQYF
>.|TRBV12-5|.|17|TRBJ2-3
TGTGCTAGTGGTTTGGCCCCCCGGGACACAACCACAGATACGCAGTATTTT
CASGLAPRDTTTDTQYF
>.|TRBV10-2|.|13|TRBJ1-2
TGCGCCAGCAGCGTCGACAGGTCCTATGGCTACACCTTC
CASSVDRSYGYTF
>.|TRBV5-6|TRBD2|14|TRBJ2-1
TGTGCCAGCAGCCCCGGGGGGGTATACAATGAGCAGTTCTTC
CASSPGGVYNEQFF
>.|TRBV5-4|TRBD2|17|TRBJ2-3
TGTGCCAGCAGCCGAGAGGGACTAGCGGGGGGCACAGATACGCAGTATTTT
CASSREGLAGGTDTQYF
>.|TRBV5-8|TRBD2|15|TRBJ2-5
TGTGCCAGCACCTTGGGCCTAGCGGGGACGGAGACCCAGTACTTC
CASTLGLAGTETQYF
>.|TRBV29-1|TRBD1|14|TRBJ1-2
TGCAGCGTGTTTTTGAGGGGGCAGAGGGATGGCTACACCTTC
CSVFLRGQRDGYTF
>.|TRBV5-1|.|15|TRBJ2-7
TGCGCCAGCAGCCTAGAGGCCACAAAAACGCGAGAGCAGTACTTC
CASSLEATKTREQYF
>.|TRBV30|.|11|TRBJ2-7
TGTGCCTCGGGAAGAGCCTACGAGCAGTACTTC
CASGRAYEQYF
>.|TRBV9|TRBD2|20|TRBJ2-1
TGTGCCAGCAGCGTAGACGGACTAGCGGGAGGAGGGGTTTTAGGGAATGAGCAGTTCTTC
CASSVDGLAGGGVLGNEQFF
>.|TRBV6-1|.|16|TRBJ1-3
TGTGCCAGCAGTGAAGCTGGTACCAGCTCTGGAAACACCATATATTTT
CASSEAGTSSGNTIYF
>.|TRBV6-1|TRBD1|15|TRBJ1-3
TGTGCCAGCAGCGGGACAGGGAGCTCTGGAAACACCATATATTTT
CASSGTGSSGNTIYF
>.|TRBV5-1|TRBD2|14|TRBJ2-7
TGCGCCAGCAGCTTGGCTGGGACTACCTACGAGCAGTACTTC
CASSLAGTTYEQYF
>.|TRBV9|TRBD2|18|TRBJ2-5
TGTGCCAGCAGCGTAGGAGCTAGCGGGGAAATGTCCCAAGAGACCCAGTACTTC
CASSVGASGEMSQETQYF
>.|TRBV25-1|.|13|TRBJ1-5
TGTGCCAGCAGCCCGGCCGGGAATCAGCCCCAGCATTTT
CASSPAGNQPQHF
>once|TRBV9|TRBD2|16|TRBJ2-2
TGTGCCAGCAGCGTAATAGCGGGAGAGGGGACCGGGGAGCTGTTTTTT
CASSVIAGEGTGELFF
>once|TRBV9|TRBD2|16|TRBJ2-7
TGTGCCAGCAGCGTAGGTATCGGCGGGGGGAACTACGAGCAGTACTTC
CASSVGIGGGNYEQYF
>.|TRBV27|TRBD2|14|TRBJ2-1
TGTGCCAGCAGAAGGGCGGGAGGCTACAATGAGCAGTTCTTC
CASRRAGGYNEQFF
>once|TRBV6-5|.|15|TRBJ1-6
TGTGCCAGCAGTTACTCGGGCAGTGGGAATTCACCCCTCCACTTT
CASSYSGSGNSPLHF
>.|TRBV9|TRBD1|14|TRBJ2-3
TGTGCCAGCAGCAAGGGACAGTCCAAAGATACGCAGTATTTT
CASSKGQSKDTQYF